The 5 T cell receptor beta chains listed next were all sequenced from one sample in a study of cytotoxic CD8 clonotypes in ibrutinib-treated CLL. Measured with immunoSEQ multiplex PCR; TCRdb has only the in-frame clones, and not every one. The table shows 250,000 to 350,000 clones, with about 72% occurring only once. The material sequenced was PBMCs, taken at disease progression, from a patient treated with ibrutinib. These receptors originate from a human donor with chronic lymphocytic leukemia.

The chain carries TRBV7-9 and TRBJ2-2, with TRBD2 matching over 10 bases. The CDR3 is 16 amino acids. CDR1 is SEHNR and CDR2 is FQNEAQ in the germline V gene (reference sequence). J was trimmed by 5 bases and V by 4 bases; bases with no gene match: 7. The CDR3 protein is CASSSPGLALTGELFF. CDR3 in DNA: TGTGCCAGCAGCTCACCGGGACTAGCGCTGACCGGGGAGCTGTTTTTT.

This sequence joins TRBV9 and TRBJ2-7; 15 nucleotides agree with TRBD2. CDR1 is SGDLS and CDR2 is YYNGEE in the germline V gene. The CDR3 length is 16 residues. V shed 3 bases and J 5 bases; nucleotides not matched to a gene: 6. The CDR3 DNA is TGTGCCAGCAGCGAGGGACTAGCGGGAGGCTTGGACGAGCAGTACTTC. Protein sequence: CASSEGLAGGLDEQYF.

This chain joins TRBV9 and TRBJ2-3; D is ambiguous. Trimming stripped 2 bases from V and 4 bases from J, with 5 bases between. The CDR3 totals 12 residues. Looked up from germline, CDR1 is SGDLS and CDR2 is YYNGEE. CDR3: CASSVLADTQYF. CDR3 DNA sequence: TGTGCCAGCAGCGTCCTAGCAGATACGCAGTATTTT.

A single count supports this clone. The CDR3 nucleotides are TGTGCCAGCAGTTTATCCTCTTCTGACCGCCATTTCTTT. Translation gives CASSLSSSDRHFF. This chain connects TRBV27 to TRBJ1-1; the D is unclear. The V end was cut by 0 bases, the J end by 13 bases, with 15 bases between. The CDR3 extends over 13 amino acids. Germline CDR1 MNHEY, CDR2 SMNVEV (reference sequence).

The CDR3 spells CASSLTGTSGVFNEQFF. The CDR3 DNA follows: TGCGCCAGCAGCTTGACGGGGACTAGCGGGGTATTCAATGAGCAGTTCTTC. The chain has TRBV5-1 and TRBJ2-1, with TRBD2 matching 13 bases. This CDR3 has 17 amino acids. The germline gives CDR1 SGHRS, CDR2 YFSETQ. Trimming cost V 1 base and J 6 bases; bases outside gene matches: 7.